Sequencing of this T cell receptor beta chain was carried out in a study of T cell repertoires in cytomegalovirus infection. Study in general: It was recently identified HLA-C-restricted and well-studied HLA-B-restricted CMV epitopes that the study used. Indications came from public TCR beta signatures; they pointed to CMV infection and to a matching HLA type.

Findings and caveats of the study: What dominated the ex vivo response were HLA-C-restricted CMV-specific TCR beta clonotypes.

CDR3 length: 14 residues. V was trimmed by 5 bases and J by 5 bases, leaving 18 bases between them. Germline V gives CDR1 SQVTM, CDR2 ANQGSEA. On this clonotype itself: Its antigen is unknown.

TCRdb called the reads again in MiXCR, with one record for every CDR3 protein. The table includes around 900,000 distinct CDR3 sequences, roughly 30% detected once. Specimen: cultured CD8+ T cells from PBMCs, collected from culture after CMV antigen stimulation. The receptor was isolated from a human donor in good health (CMV status not recorded). Some clones in this sample may be carry-over from other donors' samples. The chain employs TRBV29-1 and TRBJ2-5; D possibly matches TRBD1 or TRBD2 (5 bases each). The CDR3 DNA reads TGCAGCGTTCGAGACTGGGACCTAGGGGAGACCCAGTACTTC. Protein: CSVRDWDLGETQYF.